This T cell receptor (beta chain) was sequenced in a study of glioma-infiltrating T cells. This clonotype came up many times. What it binds is unknown. Germline V lookup: CDR1 MNHEY, CDR2 SMNVEV (reference sequence). There are 14 residues in the CDR3. V was cut by 3 bases and J by 4 bases, with 13 bases left in between. Using RNA template, CDR3s of TCR alpha and beta were amplified with iRepertoire arm-PCR. TCRdb fed the multiplex PCR reads into MiXCR, producing one record per CDR3 protein. This sample has roughly 20,000 distinct CDR3 sequences, with approximately 25% found just once. Findings and limits, study-wide: Non-neoplastic patients had below-expected tissue-blood divergence, while all gliomas exceeded expectation.

The sample comprised glioma tissue, nonneoplastic brain tissue, or PBMCs (not recorded which). The rearrangement links TRBV27 to TRBJ2-7; a weak D match, TRBD2 (6 bases). This clonotype was sampled from a human donor with low-grade glioma or glioblastoma, undergoing nonglioma brain surgery, or in good health (not recorded which). CDR3 nucleotides: TGTGCCAGCAGTTTGGGGGGAACCCTTTACGAGCAGTACTTC. Translated: CASSLGGTLYEQYF.